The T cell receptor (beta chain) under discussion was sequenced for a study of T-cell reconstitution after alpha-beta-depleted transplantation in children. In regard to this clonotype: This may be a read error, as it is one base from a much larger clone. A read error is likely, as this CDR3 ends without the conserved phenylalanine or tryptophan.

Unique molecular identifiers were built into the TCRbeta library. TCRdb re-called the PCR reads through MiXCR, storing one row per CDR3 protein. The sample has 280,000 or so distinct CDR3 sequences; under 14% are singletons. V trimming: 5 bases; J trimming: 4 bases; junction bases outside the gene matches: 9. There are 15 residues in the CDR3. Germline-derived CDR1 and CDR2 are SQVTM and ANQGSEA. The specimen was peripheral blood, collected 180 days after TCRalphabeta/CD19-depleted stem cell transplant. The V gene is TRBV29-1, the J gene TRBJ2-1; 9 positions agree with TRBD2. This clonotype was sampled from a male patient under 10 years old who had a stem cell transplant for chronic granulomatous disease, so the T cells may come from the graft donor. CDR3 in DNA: TGCAGCGTTTTCCAAGGAGCGGGAGGATACAATGAGCAGTTCTTA. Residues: CSVFQGAGGYNEQFL.